Listed below are T cell receptor beta chains from one sample, sequenced in a study of T cell responses to AZD1222 COVID-19 vaccine. Sequencing was performed with immunoSEQ multiplex PCR; in TCRdb, only in-frame clones are kept and a portion is missing. The sample carries more than 70,000 clones, approximately 90% recorded once. Sequencing was performed on peripheral blood, taken 28 days after the second AZD1222 dose. The receptors were sampled from an adult who received the AZD1222 COVID-19 vaccine. The CDR3 runs from the conserved cysteine through the conserved F or W. A D gene is named only where the DNA matches it firmly. Expanded clones are given a class, and other clones once, few, many or no size at all.

NA	TRBV7-3	TRBD2	TRBJ2-7	16	CASSPTGTSGSYEQYF	TGTGCCAGCAGCCCTACCGGGACTAGCGGGAGCTACGAGCAGTACTTC
NA	TRBV12-3/TRBV12-4	NA	TRBJ1-4	13	CASSRPTGEKLFF	TGTGCCAGCAGTAGACCGACGGGTGAAAAACTGTTTTTT
NA	TRBV18	NA	TRBJ1-5	15	CASSSSQRSNQPQHF	TGTGCCAGCTCAAGTAGCCAGCGGAGCAATCAGCCCCAGCATTTT
once	TRBV2	NA	TRBJ1-5	15	CASGGTVDSNQPQHF	TGTGCCAGCGGAGGGACGGTGGATAGCAATCAGCCCCAGCATTTT
NA	TRBV6-1	NA	TRBJ1-2	13	CASSSTRNYGYTF	TGTGCCAGCAGTTCGACCAGAAACTATGGCTACACCTTC
NA	TRBV21-1	NA	TRBJ1-6	15	CASSKSYYGNSPLHF	TGTGCCAGCAGCAAAAGTTATTACGGAAATTCACCCCTCCACTTT
NA	TRBV9	NA	TRBJ2-7	15	CASSVSLGTPYEQYF	TGTGCCAGCAGCGTATCCCTTGGGACTCCCTACGAGCAGTACTTC
once	TRBV12-5	NA	TRBJ1-1	18	CASGLVEPLYHRLTEAFF	TGTGCTAGTGGTTTGGTCGAACCATTATACCACAGGCTCACTGAAGCTTTCTTT
NA	TRBV12-5	NA	TRBJ1-2	12	CASGKTGYGYTF	TGTGCTAGTGGTAAGACCGGGTATGGCTACACCTTC
once	TRBV5-1	TRBD2	TRBJ2-1	15	CASSLGLGGDNEQFF	TGCGCCAGCAGCCTGGGACTAGGCGGTGACAATGAGCAGTTCTTC
few	TRBV7-9	NA	TRBJ2-7	15	CASSLPGALSYEQYF	TGTGCCAGCAGCTTACCAGGGGCGCTGTCCTACGAGCAGTACTTC
NA	TRBV18	NA	TRBJ1-1	15	CASSPQIGRNTEAFF	TGTGCCAGCTCACCCCAAATAGGACGAAACACTGAAGCTTTCTTT
NA	TRBV9	NA	TRBJ1-1	14	CASSVVHGNTEAFF	TGTGCCAGCAGTGTAGTTCACGGGAACACTGAAGCTTTCTTT
once	TRBV5-6	NA	TRBJ1-5	14	CASSYRGTEQPQHF	TGTGCCAGCAGCTACCGGGGAACAGAACAGCCCCAGCATTTT
once	TRBV5-1	NA	TRBJ1-4	14	CASSRSAGDEKLFF	TGCGCCAGCAGCCGATCAGCAGGGGATGAAAAACTGTTTTTT
NA	TRBV19	NA	TRBJ1-3	17	CASSIAATVSSGNTIYF	TGTGCCAGTAGTATAGCGGCGACAGTTAGCTCTGGAAACACCATATATTTT
NA	TRBV6-2/TRBV6-3	TRBD2	TRBJ2-1	18	CASSSLISGSPRHNEQFF	TGTGCCAGCAGTTCTCTCATAAGCGGGAGTCCCCGACACAATGAGCAGTTCTTC
NA	TRBV5-1	TRBD2	TRBJ2-1	16	CASSLGLGGGINEQFF	TGCGCCAGCAGCTTGGGCCTCGGGGGAGGGATCAATGAGCAGTTCTTC
NA	TRBV10-1	TRBD1	TRBJ2-3	14	CASSADRGTGTQYF	TGCGCCAGCAGTGCGGACAGGGGGACTGGTACGCAGTATTTT
once	TRBV27	TRBD1	TRBJ2-1	15	CASSPRQGSYNEQFF	TGTGCCAGCAGTCCCCGACAGGGGTCCTACAATGAGCAGTTCTTC
NA	TRBV27	NA	TRBJ1-2	14	CASRLTGGTDGYTF	TGTGCCAGCAGACTAACCGGGGGGACGGATGGCTACACCTTC
NA	TRBV11-2	TRBD2	TRBJ2-7	14	CASSTSGGDYEQYF	TGTGCCAGCAGCACTAGCGGAGGGGACTACGAGCAGTACTTC